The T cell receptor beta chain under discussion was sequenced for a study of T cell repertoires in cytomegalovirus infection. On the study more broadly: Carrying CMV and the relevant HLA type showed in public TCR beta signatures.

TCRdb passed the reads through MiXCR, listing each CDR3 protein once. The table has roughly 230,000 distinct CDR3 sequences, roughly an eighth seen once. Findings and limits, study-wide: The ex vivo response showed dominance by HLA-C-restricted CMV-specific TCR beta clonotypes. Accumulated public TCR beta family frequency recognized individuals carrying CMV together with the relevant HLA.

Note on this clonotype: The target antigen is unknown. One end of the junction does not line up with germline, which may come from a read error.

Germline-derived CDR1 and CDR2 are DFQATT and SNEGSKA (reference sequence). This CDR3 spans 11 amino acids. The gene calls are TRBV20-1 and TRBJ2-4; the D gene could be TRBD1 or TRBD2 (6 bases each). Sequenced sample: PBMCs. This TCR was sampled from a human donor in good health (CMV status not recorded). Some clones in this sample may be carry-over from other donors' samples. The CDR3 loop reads CSARGFMGGNF. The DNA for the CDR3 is TGCAGTGCTAGAGGTTTCATGGGGGGCAACTTC.